Following are 24 T cell receptor beta chains from one sample sequenced in a study of blood T cell repertoires in COVID-19 (TCRdb year 2020). Library generation was performed with the immunoSEQ multiplex PCR assay. Here the immuneACCESS table is served through TCRdb, limited to in-frame sequences with V and J called. Missing clones are a known gap in these copies; in checked studies unresolved V genes cover under half, and the rest lacks a known reason. In this sample the table shows around 230,000 clones, roughly 85% of which occur a single time. Roughly 5.3% of the sample comes from the top ten. What was sequenced was peripheral blood. These receptors came from a middle-aged man with COVID-19, enrolled during active disease.

The V call is TRBV18, the J call TRBJ2-7; a weak D match, TRBD1 (6 bases). Trimming removed 6 bases from V and 2 bases from J, with 11 bases in between. CDR1 and CDR2 from the germline V gene are KGHSH and LQKENI. This CDR3 contains 13 residues. As DNA, the CDR3 is TGTGCCAGCTCCAAACAGGGTACCTACGAGCAGTACTTC. This codes for CASSKQGTYEQYF.

V usage is TRBV28 and J usage is TRBJ1-2, with D maybe TRBD1 (5 bases). The germline V and J ends were trimmed by 1 base and 5 bases, with 11 bases remaining between them. The CDR3 length is 14 residues. Germline CDR1 is MDHEN and CDR2 is SYDVKM. In DNA form, the CDR3 reads TGTGCCAGCAGTTTATCGACAGAGACTTATGGCTACACCTTC. Protein sequence: CASSLSTETYGYTF.

The V and J genes are TRBV6-5 and TRBJ1-1, with D unresolved. V was trimmed by 2 bases and J by 4 bases, leaving 8 bases between them. Germline V gene lookup returns CDR1 MNHEY and CDR2 SVGAGI. The CDR3 loop spans 13 amino acids. The CDR3 DNA reads as TGTGCCAGCAGTTACCCCGGCGGCACTGAAGCTTTCTTT. Translating gives CASSYPGGTEAFF.

The V call is TRBV6-8, the J call TRBJ2-1; a possible D gene is TRBD2 (6 bases). This CDR3 is built from 15 residues. In germline, CDR1 is MNHGY, CDR2 SAAAGT. V shed 6 bases and J shed 7 bases, with 19 bases lying between them. The CDR3 region is CASRRRYRDSNEQFF. The CDR3 DNA sequence: TGTGCCAGCAGGCGGAGGTATAGGGACTCGAATGAGCAGTTCTTC.

This chain connects TRBV13 to TRBJ2-1; 11 bases line up with TRBD2. The CDR3 runs to 19 residues. CDR1 is PRHDT, CDR2 FYEKMQ, per germline (reference sequence). Trimming cost V 6 bases and J 2 bases; bases outside gene matches: 15. The DNA of the CDR3 is TGTGCCAGCAGATTACTCCTAGCGGGGGGCCCGAATGCCTACAATGAGCAGTTCTTC. The encoded protein is CASRLLLAGGPNAYNEQFF.

This rearrangement joins TRBV5-4 to TRBJ2-5, with 8 bases that match TRBD2. Per the germline V gene, CDR1 is SGHNT and CDR2 is YYREEE (reference sequence). The trim removed 0 bases at V and 2 bases at J, leaving 12 bases unmatched. This CDR3 spans 18 amino acids. As DNA, the CDR3 is TGTGCCAGCAGCTTGGGGGCGGCGGGGGCGGGGGGACAAGAGACCCAGTACTTC. Translated: CASSLGAAGAGGQETQYF.

V gene TRBV6-4 combines with J gene TRBJ2-3; 7 nucleotides line up with TRBD2. Per germline, CDR1 MRHNA and CDR2 SNTAGT. This CDR3 is built from 15 residues. V lost 2 bases, J lost 3 bases, and 5 bases stayed unmatched. The CDR3 spells CASSDRDGGTDTQYF. CDR3 sequence (DNA): TGTGCCAGCAGTGACCGGGACGGGGGGACAGATACGCAGTATTTT.

CDR3 in DNA: TGTGCCAGCAGCATCGGACAGGGGCCTAATTCACCCCTCCACTTT. Encoded protein: CASSIGQGPNSPLHF. The chain uses TRBV7-3 and TRBJ1-6; 9 nucleotides match TRBD1. The germline V gene encodes CDR1 SGHTA and CDR2 FQGTGA. There are 15 residues in the CDR3. J gave up 6 bases and V 5 bases, and 5 bases lay outside the gene matches.

This rearrangement joins TRBV20-1 to TRBJ1-5; D is unclear. This CDR3 is built from 11 residues. V gave up 3 bases and J gave up 3 bases, with 3 bases separating them. Per the germline V gene, CDR1 is DFQATT and CDR2 is SNEGSKA (reference sequence). CDR3 DNA: TGCAGTGCTAGCAACAATCAGCCCCAGCATTTT. Protein: CSASNNQPQHF.

The rearrangement joins TRBV7-8 to TRBJ1-2; D possibly corresponds to TRBD1 (5 bases). The length of the CDR3 is 14 residues. In germline, CDR1 is SGHVS, CDR2 FQNEAQ. Trimming removed 3 bases at V and 4 bases at J, with 12 bases between. CDR3 loop: CASSFRDLGYGYTF. As DNA, the CDR3 is TGTGCCAGCAGCTTCCGGGACTTGGGCTATGGCTACACCTTC.

This clone was counted ten times or more. The chain links TRBV15 to TRBJ2-7; a weak D match, TRBD1 (6 bases). The germline CDR1 and CDR2 sequences are LNHNV and YYDKDF (reference sequence). The V gene lost 4 bases and the J gene lost 5 bases, with 30 bases spanning the gap. The CDR3 consists of 19 residues. CDR3 protein: CATSKTMHWGYRAEDEQYF. The CDR3 DNA sequence: TGTGCCACCAGCAAGACCATGCACTGGGGGTACAGGGCTGAAGACGAGCAGTACTTC.

The chain is built from TRBV7-9 and TRBJ1-6; D might be TRBD1 (6 bases). CDR1 is SEHNR and CDR2 is FQNEAQ in the germline V gene (reference sequence). The CDR3 runs 15 residues. With 5 bases removed from V and 7 bases from J, the gap between germline ends came to 15 bases. The CDR3 DNA sequence: TGTGCCAGCAGCCCCCGACAGGTTCCGAATTCACCCCTCCACTTT. Translating it yields CASSPRQVPNSPLHF.

This clone was found once. The genes are TRBV6-5 and TRBJ2-3, with a possible D match to TRBD1 (6 bases). The germline V and J ends were trimmed by 6 bases and 1 base, with 14 bases remaining between them. There are 15 residues in the CDR3. The germline V gene has CDR1 MNHEY and CDR2 SVGAGI. The CDR3 is CASRMGARGTDTQYF. Here the CDR3 DNA reads TGTGCCAGCAGGATGGGGGCGCGCGGCACAGATACGCAGTATTTT.

The chain employs TRBV5-1 and TRBJ2-5, with no clear D. Germline V gene lookup returns CDR1 SGHRS and CDR2 YFSETQ. The CDR3 runs 12 residues. V was shortened by 0 bases and J by 4 bases, with 4 bases between the two germline ends. DNA of the CDR3: TGCGCCAGCAGCTTGGTTCGAGAGACCCAGTACTTC. Residues: CASSLVRETQYF. The whole variable domain, filled in from reference TRBV5-1 and TRBJ2-5, reads KAGVTQTPRYLIKTRGQQVTLSCSPISGHRSVSWYQQTPGQGLQFLFEYFSETQRNKGNFPGRFSGRQFSNSRSEMNVSTLELGDSALYLCASSLVRETQYFGPGTRLLVL.

This rearrangement joins TRBV3-1 (or the pseudogene TRBV3-2) to TRBJ1-4; no clear D gene. V was shortened by 3 bases and J by 7 bases, with 12 bases between the two germline ends. This CDR3 comprises 14 residues. Germline V CDR1 and CDR2: LGHDT, YNNKEL (reference sequence). CDR3 sequence: CASSHQNHGEKLFF. CDR3 nucleotide sequence: TGTGCCAGCAGCCACCAAAACCACGGTGAAAAACTGTTTTTT.

This sequence joins TRBV5-8 and TRBJ2-1; 11 positions match TRBD2. CDR3 size: 16 residues. The germline V gene encodes CDR1 SGHTS and CDR2 YDEGEE. The V segment lost 4 bases and the J segment 6 bases; nucleotides outside the gene matches: 9. Here the CDR3 reads CASSRTIAGGSNEQFF. For the CDR3, the DNA is TGTGCCAGCAGCCGGACAATAGCGGGGGGGAGCAATGAGCAGTTCTTC.

The gene calls are TRBV4-1 and TRBJ1-2; 7 bases align to TRBD1. CDR3 size: 14 residues. Germline CDR1 reads MGHRA; CDR2 reads YSYEKL. The junction had 4 bases not matched to a gene; V was cut back by 6 bases and J by 0 bases. CDR3 bases: TGCGCCAGCAGTGGGACAGAAGCTAACTATGGCTACACCTTC. This codes for CASSGTEANYGYTF.

The chain uses TRBV11-3 and TRBJ2-7, with D possibly matching TRBD2 (5 bases). The germline V gene has CDR1 SGHNT and CDR2 YENEEA. The CDR3 loop spans 13 amino acids. Trimming cost V 4 bases and J 5 bases, with 12 bases left between them. CDR3 loop: CASSSRGSDEQYF. The DNA for the CDR3 is TGTGCCAGCAGCTCCCGGGGTTCCGACGAGCAGTACTTC.

Only a few counts were recorded for this clone. In DNA form, the CDR3 reads TGTGCCAGCAGTTGGGCGGGGGAGCAGTACTTC. This gives the protein CASSWAGEQYF. This sequence joins TRBV7-8 and TRBJ2-7; D is possibly TRBD2 (6 bases). Looked up from germline, CDR1 is SGHVS and CDR2 is FQNEAQ. V was pared by 6 bases and J by 7 bases, with 10 bases between. This CDR3 has 11 amino acids.

The rearrangement links TRBV5-5 to TRBJ1-6; 7 bases match TRBD1. This CDR3 has 14 residues. The germline CDR1 and CDR2 sequences are SGHKS and YYEKEE (reference sequence). Germline trimming cut 1 base from V and 5 bases from J; bases unmatched to any gene: 0. The CDR3 sequence is CASSLTGDNSPLHF. In DNA form, the CDR3 reads TGTGCCAGCAGCTTGACAGGGGATAATTCACCCCTCCACTTT.

The V gene is TRBV27, the J gene TRBJ2-5; 13 bases are shared with TRBD2. The J segment lost 4 bases and the V segment lost 2 bases, leaving 25 bases of the junction unmatched. Germline V lookup: CDR1 MNHEY, CDR2 SMNVEV (reference sequence). CDR3 size: 23 residues. CDR3 region: CASSLGDREFTSGGASVVETQYF. The CDR3 bases are TGTGCCAGCAGTTTAGGGGACAGGGAATTCACTAGCGGGGGGGCGAGCGTGGTAGAGACCCAGTACTTC.

J is TRBJ2-3 and V is TRBV7-2; 8 bases line up with TRBD1. The germline V gene encodes CDR1 SGHTA and CDR2 FQGNSA. The CDR3 extends over 16 amino acids. V dropped 5 bases and J dropped 2; count of bases not matched to a gene: 9. The CDR3 region is CASSPRQGIATDTQYF. The DNA for the CDR3 is TGTGCCAGCAGCCCAAGACAGGGGATCGCCACAGATACGCAGTATTTT.

The chain is built from TRBV6-5 and TRBJ2-7; D is possibly TRBD2 (5 bases). The V end was cut by 6 bases, the J end by 6 bases, with 18 bases between. The germline V gene has CDR1 MNHEY and CDR2 SVGAGI. The CDR3 contains 14 residues. Here the CDR3 reads CASRLEPGGTEQYF. The CDR3 DNA is TGTGCCAGCAGACTGGAACCAGGAGGAACCGAGCAGTACTTC.

V gene TRBV19 combines with J gene TRBJ2-5, with D unresolved. V dropped 8 bases and J dropped 1 base, with 11 bases sitting between them. Per the germline V gene, CDR1 is LNHDA and CDR2 is SQIVND (reference sequence). The CDR3 covers 13 residues. The CDR3 loop is CASGDSFQETQYF. The CDR3 DNA is TGTGCCAGTGGTGACTCATTCCAAGAGACCCAGTACTTC. Based on the CDR3 plus reference TRBV19 and TRBJ2-5, the full variable domain is DGGITQSPKYLFRKEGQNVTLSCEQNLNHDAMYWYRQDPGQGLRLIYYSQIVNDFQKGDIAEGYSVSREKKESFPLTVTSAQKNPTAFYLCASGDSFQETQYFGPGTRLLVL.